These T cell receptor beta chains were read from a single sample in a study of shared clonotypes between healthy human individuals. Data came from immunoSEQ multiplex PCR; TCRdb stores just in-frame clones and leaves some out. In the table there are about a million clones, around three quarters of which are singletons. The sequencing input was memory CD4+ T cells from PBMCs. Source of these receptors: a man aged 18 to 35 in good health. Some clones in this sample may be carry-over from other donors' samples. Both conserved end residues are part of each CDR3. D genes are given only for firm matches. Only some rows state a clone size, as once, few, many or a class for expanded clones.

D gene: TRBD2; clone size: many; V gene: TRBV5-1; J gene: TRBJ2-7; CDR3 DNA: TGCGCCAGCAGCCCCCTGGGTAGCGGGAACCCCCACGAGCAGTACTTC; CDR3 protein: CASSPLGSGNPHEQYF
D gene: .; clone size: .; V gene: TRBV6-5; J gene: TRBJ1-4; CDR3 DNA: TGTGCCAGCAGCTCACAGGGAATCGGTGAAAAACTGTTTTTT; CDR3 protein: CASSSQGIGEKLFF
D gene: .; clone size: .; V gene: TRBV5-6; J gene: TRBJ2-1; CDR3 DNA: TGTGCCAGCAGCTCCCTATCGACTAACAATGAGCAGTTCTTC; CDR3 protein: CASSSLSTNNEQFF
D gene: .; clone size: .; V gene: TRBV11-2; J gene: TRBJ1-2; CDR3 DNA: TGTGCCAGCACCCTCGGGCAGGGGCCCTATGGCTACACCTTC; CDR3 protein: CASTLGQGPYGYTF
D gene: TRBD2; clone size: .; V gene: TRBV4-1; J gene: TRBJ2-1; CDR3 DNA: TGCGCCAGCAGCGCCCCCTATGGACTAGCGGGGAATCACAATGAGCAGTTCTTC; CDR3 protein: CASSAPYGLAGNHNEQFF
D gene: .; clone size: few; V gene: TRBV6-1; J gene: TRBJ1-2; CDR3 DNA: TGTGCCAGCACCCCACGTGGGCCCGACTATGGCTACACCTTC; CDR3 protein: CASTPRGPDYGYTF
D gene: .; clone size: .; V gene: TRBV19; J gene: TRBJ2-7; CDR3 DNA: TGTGCCAGTAGTATAGTGGCAGGGCGGTACGAGCAGTACTTC; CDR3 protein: CASSIVAGRYEQYF
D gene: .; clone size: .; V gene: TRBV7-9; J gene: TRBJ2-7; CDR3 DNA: TGTGCCAGCAGCTTAGCTCTGGGACGTAACGTGCCCTACGAGCAGTACTTC; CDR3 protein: CASSLALGRNVPYEQYF
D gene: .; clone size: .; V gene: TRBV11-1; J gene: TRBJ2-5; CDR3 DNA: TGTGCCAGCAGCAGACAGGAGGCGACCCAGTACTTC; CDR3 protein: CASSRQEATQYF
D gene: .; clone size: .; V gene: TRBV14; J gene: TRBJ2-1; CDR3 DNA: TGTGCCAGCAGCCAACTCTTCCTCCGGTCCAGGGACAATGAGCAGTTCTTC; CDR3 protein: CASSQLFLRSRDNEQFF
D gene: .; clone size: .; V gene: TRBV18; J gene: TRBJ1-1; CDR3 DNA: TGTGCCAGCTCTCAGGGTATGAACACTGAAGCTTTCTTT; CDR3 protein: CASSQGMNTEAFF
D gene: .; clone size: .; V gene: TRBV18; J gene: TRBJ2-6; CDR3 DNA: TGTGCCAGCTCACCACGACAGGTTAACTCTGGGGCCAACGTCCTGACTTTC; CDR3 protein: CASSPRQVNSGANVLTF
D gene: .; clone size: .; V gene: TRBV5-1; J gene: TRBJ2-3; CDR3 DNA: TGCGCCAGCAGCTTGGGGTATTTCACAGATACGCAGTATTTT; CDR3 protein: CASSLGYFTDTQYF
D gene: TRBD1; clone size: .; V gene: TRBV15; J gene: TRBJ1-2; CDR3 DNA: TGTGCCACCAGCAGAGTGGGTGTGTTGGCAGGGGGTACCTATGGCTACACCTTC; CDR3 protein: CATSRVGVLAGGTYGYTF
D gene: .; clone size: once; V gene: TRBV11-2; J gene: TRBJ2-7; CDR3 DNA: TGTGCCAGCAGCTCGACTAGGAGCTCCTACGAGCAGTACTTC; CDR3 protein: CASSSTRSSYEQYF
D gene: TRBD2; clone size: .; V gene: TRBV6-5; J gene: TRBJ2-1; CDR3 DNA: TGTGCCGGCAGCGGGAGTGGCAATGAGCAGTTCTTC; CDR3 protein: CAGSGSGNEQFF
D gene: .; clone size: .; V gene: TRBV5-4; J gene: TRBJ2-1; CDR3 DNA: TGTGCCAGCAGCTTAAGGGACTGGCGCAATGAGCAGTTCTTC; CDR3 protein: CASSLRDWRNEQFF
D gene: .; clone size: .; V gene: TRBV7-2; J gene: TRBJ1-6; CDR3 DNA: TGTGCCAGCAGTCCCGTGCCAGTTTTTAATTCACCCCTCCACTTT; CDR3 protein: CASSPVPVFNSPLHF
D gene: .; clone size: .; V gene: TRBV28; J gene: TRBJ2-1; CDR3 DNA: TGTGCCAGCAGTTTAGTGGGGGCGAATGAGCAGTTCTTC; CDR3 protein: CASSLVGANEQFF
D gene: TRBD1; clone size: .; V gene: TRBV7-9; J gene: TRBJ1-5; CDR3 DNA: TGTGCCAGCAGCTTAGGTTCTAGGACAGGCGGAAATCAGCCCCAGCATTTT; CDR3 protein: CASSLGSRTGGNQPQHF
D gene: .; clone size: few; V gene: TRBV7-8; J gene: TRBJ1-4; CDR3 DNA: TGTGCCAGCAGCCTAGACGGAGGGAGCACAACTAATGAAAAACTGTTTTTT; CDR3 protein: CASSLDGGSTTNEKLFF
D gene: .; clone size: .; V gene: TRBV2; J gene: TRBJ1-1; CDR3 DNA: TGTGCCAGCAGTGTACTGTTGAACACTGAAGCTTTCTTT; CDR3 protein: CASSVLLNTEAFF
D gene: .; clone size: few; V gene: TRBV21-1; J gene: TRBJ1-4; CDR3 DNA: TGTGCCAGCACCAGGGGAACAGGGGGCGTTGGAACTAATGAAAAACTGTTTTTT; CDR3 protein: CASTRGTGGVGTNEKLFF
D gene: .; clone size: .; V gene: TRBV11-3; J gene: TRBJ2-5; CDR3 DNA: TGTGCCAGCAGCTGGACCGGGGCCGAAGAGACCCAGTACTTC; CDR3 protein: CASSWTGAEETQYF
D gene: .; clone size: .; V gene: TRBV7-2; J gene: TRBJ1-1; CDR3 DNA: TGTGCCAGCAGCCCCGACATTAAGGATGCTTTCTTT; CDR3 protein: CASSPDIKDAFF